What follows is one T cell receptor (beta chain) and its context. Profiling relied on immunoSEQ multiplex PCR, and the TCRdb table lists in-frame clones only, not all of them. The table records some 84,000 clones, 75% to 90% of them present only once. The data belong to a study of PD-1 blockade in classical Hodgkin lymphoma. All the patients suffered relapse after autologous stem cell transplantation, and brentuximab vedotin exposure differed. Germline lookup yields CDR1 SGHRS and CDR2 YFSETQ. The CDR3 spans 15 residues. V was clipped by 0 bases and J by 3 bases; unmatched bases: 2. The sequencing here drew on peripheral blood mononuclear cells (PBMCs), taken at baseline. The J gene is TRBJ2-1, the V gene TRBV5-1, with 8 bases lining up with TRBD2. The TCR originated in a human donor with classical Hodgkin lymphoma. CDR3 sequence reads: CASSLGSGNYNEQFF. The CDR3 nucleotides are TGCGCCAGCAGCTTGGGTAGCGGGAACTACAATGAGCAGTTCTTC. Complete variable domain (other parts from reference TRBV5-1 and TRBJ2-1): KAGVTQTPRYLIKTRGQQVTLSCSPISGHRSVSWYQQTPGQGLQFLFEYFSETQRNKGNFPGRFSGRQFSNSRSEMNVSTLELGDSALYLCASSLGSGNYNEQFFGPGTRLTVL.